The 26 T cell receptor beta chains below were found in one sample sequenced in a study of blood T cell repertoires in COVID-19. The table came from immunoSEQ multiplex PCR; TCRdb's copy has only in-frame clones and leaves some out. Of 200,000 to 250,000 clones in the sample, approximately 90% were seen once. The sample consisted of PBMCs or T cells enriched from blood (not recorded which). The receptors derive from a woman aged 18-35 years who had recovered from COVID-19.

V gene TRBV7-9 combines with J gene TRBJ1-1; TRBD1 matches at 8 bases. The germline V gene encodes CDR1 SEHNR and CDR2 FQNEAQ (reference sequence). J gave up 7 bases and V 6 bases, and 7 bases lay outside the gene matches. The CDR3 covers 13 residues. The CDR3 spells CASRFTGGLEAFF. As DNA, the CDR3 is TGTGCCAGCAGATTTACAGGGGGTCTTGAAGCTTTCTTT. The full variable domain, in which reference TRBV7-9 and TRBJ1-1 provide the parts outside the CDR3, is DTGVSQNPRHKITKRGQNVTFRCDPISEHNRLYWYRQTLGQGPEFLTYFQNEAQLEKSRLLSDRFSAERPKGSFSTLEIQRTEQGDSAMYLCASRFTGGLEAFFGQGTRLTVV.

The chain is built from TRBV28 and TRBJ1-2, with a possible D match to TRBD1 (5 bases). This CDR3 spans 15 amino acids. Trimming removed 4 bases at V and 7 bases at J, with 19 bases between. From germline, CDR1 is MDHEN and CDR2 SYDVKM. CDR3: CASSSLAGPGSGYTF. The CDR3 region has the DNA TGTGCCAGCAGTTCTCTTGCAGGGCCAGGTAGTGGCTACACCTTC.

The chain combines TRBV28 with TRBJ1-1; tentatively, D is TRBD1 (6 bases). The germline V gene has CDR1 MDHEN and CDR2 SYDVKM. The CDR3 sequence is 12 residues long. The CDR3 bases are TGTGAAACCCGGACAGCCAACACTGAAGCTTTCTTT. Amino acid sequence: CETRTANTEAFF.

CDR3 sequence (DNA): TGTGCCAGCAGCACGCTAGCGGGAGCTAACCCTAAAGAGACCCAGTACTTC. Protein sequence: CASSTLAGANPKETQYF. The chain recombines TRBV9 with TRBJ2-5, with 10 bases aligning to TRBD2. This CDR3 is 17 amino acids long. Looked up from germline, CDR1 is SGDLS and CDR2 is YYNGEE. The junction had 12 bases not matched to a gene; V was cut back by 4 bases and J by 3 bases. The entire variable domain, with the rest obtained from reference TRBV9 and TRBJ2-5, is as follows: DSGVTQTPKHLITATGQRVTLRCSPRSGDLSVYWYQQSLDQGLQFLIQYYNGEERAKGNILERFSAQQFPDLHSELNLSSLELGDSALYFCASSTLAGANPKETQYFGPGTRLLVL.

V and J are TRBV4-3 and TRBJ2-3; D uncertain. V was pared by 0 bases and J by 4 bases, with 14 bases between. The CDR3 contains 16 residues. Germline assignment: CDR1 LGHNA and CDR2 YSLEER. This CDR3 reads CASSQDFRHGADTQYF. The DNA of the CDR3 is TGCGCCAGCAGCCAAGATTTCAGGCACGGTGCAGATACGCAGTATTTT.

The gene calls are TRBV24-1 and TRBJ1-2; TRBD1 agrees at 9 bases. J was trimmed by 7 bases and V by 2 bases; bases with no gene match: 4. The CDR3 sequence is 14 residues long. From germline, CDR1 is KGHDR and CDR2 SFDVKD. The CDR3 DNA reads TGTGCCACCAGTGATTCCGGGACAGGGTTTGGCTACACCTTC. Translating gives CATSDSGTGFGYTF.

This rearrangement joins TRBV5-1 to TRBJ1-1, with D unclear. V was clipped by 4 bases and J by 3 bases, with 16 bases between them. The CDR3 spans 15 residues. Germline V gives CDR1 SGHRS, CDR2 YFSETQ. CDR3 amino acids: CASSPDGYTDTEAFF. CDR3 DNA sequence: TGCGCCAGCAGCCCCGACGGGTACACGGACACTGAAGCTTTCTTT.

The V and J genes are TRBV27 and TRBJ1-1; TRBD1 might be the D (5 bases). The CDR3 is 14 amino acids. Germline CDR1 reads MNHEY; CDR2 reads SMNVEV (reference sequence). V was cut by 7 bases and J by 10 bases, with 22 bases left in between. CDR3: CASNGGSRAGRAFF. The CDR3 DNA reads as TGTGCCAGCAACGGGGGTAGTCGCGCAGGTCGAGCTTTCTTT.

CDR3 sequence (DNA): TGTGCCAGCAGTGAAGCGGATGGACAGGGATACGAGCAGTACTTC. Its protein product is CASSEADGQGYEQYF. J is TRBJ2-7 and V is TRBV6-1, with 8 nucleotides matching TRBD1. The junction had 5 bases not matched to a gene; V was cut back by 0 bases and J by 4 bases. CDR1 and CDR2 (germline): MNHNS, SASEGT. The CDR3 sequence is 15 residues long.

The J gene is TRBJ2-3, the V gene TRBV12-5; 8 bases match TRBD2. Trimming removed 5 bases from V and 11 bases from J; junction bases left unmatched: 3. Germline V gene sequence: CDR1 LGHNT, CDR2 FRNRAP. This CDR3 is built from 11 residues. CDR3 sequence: CASGGGGMQYF. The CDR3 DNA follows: TGTGCTAGTGGTGGCGGGGGGATGCAGTATTTT.

The CDR3 loop is CAISDLPTGGNTIYF. The CDR3 DNA follows: TGTGCCATCAGTGATTTGCCGACAGGGGGAAACACCATATATTTT. The chain couples TRBV10-3 to TRBJ1-3, with 7 bases matching TRBD1. The germline CDR1 and CDR2 sequences are ENHRY and SYGVKD. V lost 3 bases and J lost 4; bases outside the gene matches: 6. The CDR3 totals 15 residues.

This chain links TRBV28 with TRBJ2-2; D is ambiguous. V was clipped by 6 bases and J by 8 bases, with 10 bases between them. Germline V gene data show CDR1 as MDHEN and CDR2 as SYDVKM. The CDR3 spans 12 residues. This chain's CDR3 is CASSKTTGELFF. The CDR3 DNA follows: TGTGCCAGCAGCAAAACTACTGGGGAGCTGTTTTTT.

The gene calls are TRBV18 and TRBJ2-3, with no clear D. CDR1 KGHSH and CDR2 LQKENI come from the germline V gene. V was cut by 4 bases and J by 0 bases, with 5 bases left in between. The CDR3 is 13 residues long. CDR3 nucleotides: TGTGCCAGCTCACGGGCTAGCACAGATACGCAGTATTTT. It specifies CASSRASTDTQYF.

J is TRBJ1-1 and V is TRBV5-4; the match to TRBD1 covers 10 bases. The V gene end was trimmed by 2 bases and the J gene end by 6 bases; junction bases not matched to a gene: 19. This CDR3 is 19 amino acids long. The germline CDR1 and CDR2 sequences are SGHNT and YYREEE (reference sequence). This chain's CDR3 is CASSFRRPGTGDLRAEAFF. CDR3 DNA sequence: TGTGCCAGCAGCTTCCGCCGCCCGGGGACAGGGGATCTCCGCGCTGAAGCTTTCTTT. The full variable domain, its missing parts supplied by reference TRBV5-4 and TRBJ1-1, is ETGVTQSPTHLIKTRGQQVTLRCSSQSGHNTVSWYQQALGQGPQFIFQYYREEENGRGNFPPRFSGLQFPNYSSELNVNALELDDSALYLCASSFRRPGTGDLRAEAFFGQGTRLTVV.

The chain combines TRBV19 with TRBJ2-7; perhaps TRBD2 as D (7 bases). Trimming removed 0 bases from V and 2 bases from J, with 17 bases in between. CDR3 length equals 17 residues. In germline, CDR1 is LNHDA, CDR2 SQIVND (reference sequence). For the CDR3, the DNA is TGTGCCAGTAGTATAGATGGGAGGGCGGGGGCGCCCTACGAGCAGTACTTC. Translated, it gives CASSIDGRAGAPYEQYF. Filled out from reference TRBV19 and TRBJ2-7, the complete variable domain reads DGGITQSPKYLFRKEGQNVTLSCEQNLNHDAMYWYRQDPGQGLRLIYYSQIVNDFQKGDIAEGYSVSREKKESFPLTVTSAQKNPTAFYLCASSIDGRAGAPYEQYFGPGTRLTVT.

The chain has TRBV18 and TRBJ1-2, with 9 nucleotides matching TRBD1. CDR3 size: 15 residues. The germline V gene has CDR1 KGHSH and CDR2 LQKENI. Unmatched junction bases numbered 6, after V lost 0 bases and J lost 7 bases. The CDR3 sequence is CASSPPTGGLGGYTF. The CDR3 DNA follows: TGTGCCAGCTCACCACCGACAGGGGGGCTGGGTGGCTACACCTTC.

The CDR3 loop reads CASSSVTEKNTGELFF. In DNA, the CDR3 is TGTGCCAGCAGTTCTGTGACAGAGAAAAACACCGGGGAGCTGTTTTTT. J is TRBJ2-2 and V is TRBV28; possible D gene TRBD1, 5 bases. Trimming shortened V by 4 bases and J by 2 bases, and 14 bases separated the two germline ends. From germline, CDR1 is MDHEN and CDR2 SYDVKM. This CDR3 has 16 amino acids.

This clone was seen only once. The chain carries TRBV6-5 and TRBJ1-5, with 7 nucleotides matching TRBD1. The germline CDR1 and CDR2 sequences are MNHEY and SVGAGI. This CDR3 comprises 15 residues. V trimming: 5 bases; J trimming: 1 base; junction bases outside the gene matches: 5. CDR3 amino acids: CASSRGRGSNQPQHF. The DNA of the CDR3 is TGTGCCAGCAGTCGCGGCAGGGGGAGCAATCAGCCCCAGCATTTT.

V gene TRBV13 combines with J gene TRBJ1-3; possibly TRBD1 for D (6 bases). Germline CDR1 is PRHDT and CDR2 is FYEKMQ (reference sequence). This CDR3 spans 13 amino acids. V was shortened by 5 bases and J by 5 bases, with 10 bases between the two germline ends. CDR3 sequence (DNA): TGTGCCAGCAGCATCGGACAGAGAAACACCATATATTTT. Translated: CASSIGQRNTIYF.

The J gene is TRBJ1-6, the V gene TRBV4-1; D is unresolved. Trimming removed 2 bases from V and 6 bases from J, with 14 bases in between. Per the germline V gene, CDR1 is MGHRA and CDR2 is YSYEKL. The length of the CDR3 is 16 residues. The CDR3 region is CASSQLAMVGNSPLHF. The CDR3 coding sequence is TGCGCCAGCAGCCAACTTGCGATGGTCGGTAATTCACCCCTCCACTTT.

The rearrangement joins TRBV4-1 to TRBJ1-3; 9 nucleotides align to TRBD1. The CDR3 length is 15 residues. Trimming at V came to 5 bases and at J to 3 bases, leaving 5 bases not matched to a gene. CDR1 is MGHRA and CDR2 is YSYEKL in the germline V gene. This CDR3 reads CASSVQGAHGNTIYF. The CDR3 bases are TGCGCCAGCAGCGTACAGGGGGCTCATGGAAACACCATATATTTT.

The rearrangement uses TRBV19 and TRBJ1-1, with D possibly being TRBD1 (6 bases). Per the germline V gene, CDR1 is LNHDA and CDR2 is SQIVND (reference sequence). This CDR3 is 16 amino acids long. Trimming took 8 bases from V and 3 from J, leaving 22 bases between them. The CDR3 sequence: CASRLGRGGGDTEAFF. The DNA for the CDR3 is TGTGCCAGTCGGCTGGGCAGGGGCGGAGGTGACACTGAAGCTTTCTTT.

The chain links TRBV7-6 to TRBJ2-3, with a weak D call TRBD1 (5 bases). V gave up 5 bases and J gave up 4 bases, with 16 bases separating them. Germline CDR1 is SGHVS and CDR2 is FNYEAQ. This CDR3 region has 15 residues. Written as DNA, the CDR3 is TGTGCCAGCAGCCTCGCCGGGCAGGGCGCAGATACGCAGTATTTT. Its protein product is CASSLAGQGADTQYF.

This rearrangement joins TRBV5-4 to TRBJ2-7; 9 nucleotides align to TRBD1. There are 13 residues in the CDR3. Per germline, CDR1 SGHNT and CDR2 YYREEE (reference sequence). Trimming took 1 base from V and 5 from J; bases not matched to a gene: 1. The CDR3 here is CASSLTGGNEQYF. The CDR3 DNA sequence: TGTGCCAGCAGCTTGACAGGGGGCAACGAGCAGTACTTC.

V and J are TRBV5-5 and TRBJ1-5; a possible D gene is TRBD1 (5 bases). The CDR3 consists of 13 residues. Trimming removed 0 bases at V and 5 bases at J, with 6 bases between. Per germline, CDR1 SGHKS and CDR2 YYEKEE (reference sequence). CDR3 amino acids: CASSLVGDQPQHF. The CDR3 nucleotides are TGTGCCAGCAGCTTGGTAGGGGATCAGCCCCAGCATTTT.

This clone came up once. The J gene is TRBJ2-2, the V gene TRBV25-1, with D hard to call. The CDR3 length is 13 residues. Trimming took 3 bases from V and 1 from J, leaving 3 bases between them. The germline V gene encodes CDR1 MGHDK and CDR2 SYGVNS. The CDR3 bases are TGTGCCAGCAGTGACGGGAACACCGGGGAGCTGTTTTTT. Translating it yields CASSDGNTGELFF.